This T cell receptor (beta chain) was observed in a study of beta chain features in type 1 diabetes. Concerning this clone itself: Its specificity is unknown.

The study reverse transcribed the entire isolated RNA, so it sequenced expressed TCRB transcripts. Sequencing was performed with immunoSEQ multiplex PCR; in TCRdb, only in-frame clones are kept and a portion is missing. The sample records more than 300,000 clones, around 12% being singletons. Study conclusions and caveats: VDJ junctions in type 1 diabetes patients carried more deletions and fewer insertions.

V gave up 2 bases and J gave up 4 bases, with 11 bases separating them. Germline lookup yields CDR1 SNHLY and CDR2 FYNNEI. The CDR3 has 15 residues. This sequence joins TRBV2 and TRBJ2-2; the D gene is possibly TRBD2 (5 bases). The sequenced sample consisted of naive CD4+ T cells from blood. This TCR was recovered from a man aged 18 to 30 in good health. CDR3 DNA: TGTGCCAGCAGTGAACCCGGGATGGCCACCGGGGAGCTGTTTTTT. Residues: CASSEPGMATGELFF.